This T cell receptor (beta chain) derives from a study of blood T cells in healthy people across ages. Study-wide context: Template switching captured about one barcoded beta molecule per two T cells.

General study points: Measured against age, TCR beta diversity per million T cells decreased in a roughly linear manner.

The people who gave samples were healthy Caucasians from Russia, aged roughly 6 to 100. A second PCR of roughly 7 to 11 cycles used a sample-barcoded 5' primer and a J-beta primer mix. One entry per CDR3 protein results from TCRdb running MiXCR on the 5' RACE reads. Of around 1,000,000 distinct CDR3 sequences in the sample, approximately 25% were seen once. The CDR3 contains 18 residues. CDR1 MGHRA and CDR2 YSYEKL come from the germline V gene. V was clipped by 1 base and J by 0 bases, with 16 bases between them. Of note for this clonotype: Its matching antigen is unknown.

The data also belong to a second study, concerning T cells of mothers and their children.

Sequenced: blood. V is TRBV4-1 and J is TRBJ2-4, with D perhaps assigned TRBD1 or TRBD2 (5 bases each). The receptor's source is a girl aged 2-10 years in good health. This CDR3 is CASSQVPGPVVAKNIQYF. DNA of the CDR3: TGCGCCAGCAGCCAAGTCCCGGGACCAGTAGTAGCCAAAAACATTCAGTACTTC.